This T cell receptor beta chain was captured by sequencing in a study of monozygotic twins with inflammatory bowel disease. Through template switching, UMIs that included a 6-nucleotide sample barcode were added. No DNA is given; TCRdb re-called the 5' RACE reads and lists each CDR3 protein once. The sample's table shows roughly 100,000 distinct CDR3 sequences. This CDR3 is built from 15 residues. Sequencing input: blood. The rearrangement links TRBV12-3 or TRBV12-4 to TRBJ2-3; TCRdb's D call of TRBD1 is untestable without DNA. This sequence originates from a human donor with ulcerative colitis or Crohn's disease, or a healthy co-twin of an affected twin (not recorded which). The CDR3 is CASRQTGDWPDTQYF.